A selection of T cell receptor beta chains follows, all from one sample in a study of shared clonotypes between healthy human individuals. Here immunoSEQ multiplex PCR was the method, and the copy in TCRdb shows in-frame clones only, minus some. Of hundreds of thousands of clones detected, roughly 70% appear once; the ten largest clones hold less than 2%. Sequenced input: memory CD4+ T cells sorted from blood. These receptors originate from a woman in her 30s in good health. The CDR3 runs from the conserved cysteine through the conserved F or W.

>TRBV27|TRBJ2-1
CASRGAYNEQFF
>TRBV27|TRBJ1-2
CASSWDRAYGYTF
>TRBV5-1|TRBJ2-2
CASSLQGRGTGELFF
>TRBV5-1|TRBJ2-1
CASSLAGLAGSQGEQFF
>TRBV6-5|TRBJ1-2
CASAGGGGSFYGYTF
>TRBV6-4|TRBJ2-7
CASSGIIQGTYEQYF
>TRBV7-2|TRBJ1-5
CASSPRGGGQPQHF
>TRBV7-9|TRBJ2-1
CASSFGSGNSYNEQFF
>TRBV7-9|TRBJ1-1
CASSLAPGSNTEAFF
>TRBV7-9|TRBJ1-1
CASSLGGISTEAFF